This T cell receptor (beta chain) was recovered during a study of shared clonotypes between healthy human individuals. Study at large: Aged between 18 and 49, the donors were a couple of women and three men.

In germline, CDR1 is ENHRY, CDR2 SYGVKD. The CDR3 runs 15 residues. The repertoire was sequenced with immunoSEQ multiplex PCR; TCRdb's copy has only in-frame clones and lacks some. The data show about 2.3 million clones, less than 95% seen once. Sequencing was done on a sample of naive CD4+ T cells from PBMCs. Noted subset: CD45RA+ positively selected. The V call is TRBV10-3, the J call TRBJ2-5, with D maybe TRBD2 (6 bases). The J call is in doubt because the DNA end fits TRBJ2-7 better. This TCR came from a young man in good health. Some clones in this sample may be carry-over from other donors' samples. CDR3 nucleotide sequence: TGTGCCATCAGTGAGTCGGGCGGGGCAGGCTACGAGCAGTACTTC. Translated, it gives CAISESGGAGYEQYF.